The 21 T cell receptor beta chains presented below share a single source sample, sequenced in a study of blood T cells in healthy people across ages. Primed by a sample-barcoded 5' primer and a J-beta primer mix, a second PCR proceeded for about 6 to 11 cycles. In TCRdb, the 5' RACE reads were re-called with MiXCR into one record per CDR3 protein. The table shows around 2 million distinct CDR3 sequences, with around 42% occurring only once. Material: blood. These receptors were collected from a human donor in good health.

This clonotype was seen repeatedly, ten times or more. The gene calls are TRBV11-2 and TRBJ2-3; D remains ambiguous. Trimming removed 5 bases at V and 7 bases at J, with 10 bases between. CDR3 size: 12 residues. Per germline, CDR1 SGHAT and CDR2 FQNNGV. CDR3 DNA: TGTGCCAGCAGCCCCGGGCGTCATACGCAGTATTTT. Translation gives CASSPGRHTQYF.

In regard to this clonotype: The junction departs from germline at one end; a sequencing error may be responsible. This chain links TRBV6-5 with TRBJ2-7; 10 bases are a match to TRBD2. CDR3 length: 14 residues. The germline gives CDR1 MNHEY, CDR2 SVGAGI. In nucleotides, the CDR3 is TGTACCAGCAGTCTTAGCGGGGGGTCCTACGAGCAGTACTTC. This sequence encodes CTSSLSGGSYEQYF.

The V call is TRBV3-1, the J call TRBJ1-2; D gene unclear. Trimming cost V 2 bases and J 6 bases, with 13 bases left between them. The V gene's germline CDR1 is LGHDT and CDR2 YNNKEL (reference sequence). The CDR3 loop spans 14 amino acids. The CDR3 coding sequence is TGTGCCAGCAGCCAACCGGCCCCAGCCCATGGCTACACCTTC. Protein sequence: CASSQPAPAHGYTF.

This clonotype was seen a handful of times. The V gene is TRBV6-1, the J gene TRBJ1-1; D is unclear. The V end was cut by 5 bases, the J end by 1 base, with 11 bases between. Germline CDR1 MNHNS, CDR2 SASEGT. This CDR3 comprises 14 residues. The CDR3, as DNA: TGTGCCAGCAGTACAAGACGGGAGAACACTGAAGCTTTCTTT. It translates to CASSTRRENTEAFF.

This chain joins TRBV7-2 and TRBJ2-5, with 9 bases that match TRBD2. CDR1 and CDR2 from the germline V gene are SGHTA and FQGNSA. V shed 0 bases and J 1 base; nucleotides not matched to a gene: 3. The CDR3 has 16 residues. The CDR3 here is CASSLASGGPQETQYF. The CDR3 bases are TGTGCCAGCAGCTTAGCCAGCGGGGGGCCCCAAGAGACCCAGTACTTC.

This rearrangement joins TRBV4-1 to TRBJ2-3; 8 bases are a match to TRBD2. The germline gives CDR1 MGHRA, CDR2 YSYEKL. Trimming cost V 1 base and J 6 bases; bases outside gene matches: 9. The CDR3 runs 16 residues. CDR3 sequence: CASSQVASGPSDTQYF. CDR3 bases: TGCGCCAGCAGCCAAGTGGCTAGCGGGCCGTCCGATACGCAGTATTTT.

This clonotype has just a few counts. The chain links TRBV20-1 to TRBJ2-7; 7 nucleotides line up with TRBD1. The V and J ends lost 6 bases and 3 bases, in that order; junction bases with no gene match: 11. The CDR3 length is 14 residues. Germline V lookup: CDR1 DFQATT, CDR2 SNEGSKA (reference sequence). The CDR3 loop is CSALTRDSLYEQYF. CDR3 DNA: TGCAGTGCACTCACCCGGGACAGTCTCTACGAGCAGTACTTC.

The rearrangement uses TRBV12-3 or TRBV12-4 and TRBJ2-4, with 7 bases aligning to TRBD1. Trimming at V came to 6 bases and at J to 7 bases, leaving 12 bases not matched to a gene. The CDR3 sequence is 15 residues long. The CDR3 here is CASSPGQARRNIQYF. In DNA, the CDR3 is TGTGCCAGCAGCCCCGGACAGGCTCGGAGGAACATTCAGTACTTC.

The chain employs TRBV7-2 and TRBJ1-1; D uncertain. The V gene lost 4 bases and the J gene lost 1 base, with 7 bases spanning the gap. Germline CDR1 SGHTA, CDR2 FQGNSA. The CDR3 is 13 residues long. The CDR3: CASSSIRNTEAFF. The CDR3, as DNA: TGTGCCAGCAGCTCCATTAGGAACACTGAAGCTTTCTTT. Supplemented by reference TRBV7-2 and TRBJ1-1, the full variable domain reads GAGVSQSPSNKVTEKGKDVELRCDPISGHTALYWYRQSLGQGLEFLIYFQGNSAPDKSGLPSDRFSAERTGGSVSTLTIQRTQQEDSAVYLCASSSIRNTEAFFGQGTRLTVV.

The table lists this clonotype with a few counts. The gene calls are TRBV11-2 and TRBJ2-1; 9 nucleotides line up with TRBD1. The germline V gene encodes CDR1 SGHAT and CDR2 FQNNGV. The CDR3 length is 14 residues. The ends lost 3 bases at V and 8 bases at J; junction bases unmatched: 5. The CDR3 loop reads CASSLDRGNDEQFF. CDR3 bases: TGTGCCAGCAGCTTGGACAGGGGCAATGATGAGCAGTTCTTC.

CDR3 sequence (DNA): TGTGCCAGCACTCGTCAGAGCAACACTGAAGCTTTCTTT. Residues: CASTRQSNTEAFF. This chain uses TRBV6-6 with TRBJ1-1; no reliable D call. Trimming stripped 7 bases from V and 2 bases from J, with 11 bases between. This CDR3 contains 13 residues. In germline, CDR1 is MNHNY, CDR2 SVGAGI (reference sequence).

The genes are TRBV7-2 and TRBJ2-7, with TRBD1 matching 7 bases. Germline V gene data show CDR1 as SGHTA and CDR2 as FQGNSA. V gave up 6 bases and J gave up 3 bases; unmatched junction bases: 11. The CDR3 is 15 residues long. The CDR3 reads CASRPRGQSVYEQYF. CDR3 DNA sequence: TGTGCCAGCAGACCTAGGGGGCAGAGCGTCTACGAGCAGTACTTC.

CDR3 amino acids: CASRDRGNNYGYTF. Written as DNA, the CDR3 is TGTGCCAGCAGAGACAGGGGAAACAACTATGGCTACACCTTC. The gene calls are TRBV6-5 and TRBJ1-2, with 8 bases identical to TRBD1. There are 14 residues in the CDR3. Per germline, CDR1 MNHEY and CDR2 SVGAGI. Trimming at V came to 6 bases and at J to 2 bases, leaving 5 bases not matched to a gene.

The rearrangement links TRBV7-2 to TRBJ2-7; D gene unclear. Germline loops: CDR1 SGHTA, CDR2 FQGNSA. The CDR3 spans 14 residues. V dropped 2 bases and J dropped 3 bases, with 11 bases sitting between them. The CDR3, as DNA: TGTGCCAGCAGCTTATCTACATTATACTACGAGCAGTACTTC. It is translated as CASSLSTLYYEQYF.

Points on this clonotype: One end of the junction varies from germline; a read error may be responsible. The rearrangement uses TRBV5-6 and TRBJ1-4; TRBD1 is a possible D gene (5 bases). Germline CDR1 is SGHDT and CDR2 is YYEEEE. The CDR3 length is 15 residues. DNA for the CDR3: TGTGTCAGCAGCTTGAGCAGGGAGTGGGCCGAAAAACTGTTTTTT. Its protein is CVSSLSREWAEKLFF.

The sample holds a few counts of this clonotype. In nucleotides, the CDR3 is TGTGCCAGCAGCTTAGGTCCGGAGACCATAATCTACGAGCAGTACTTC. It codes for CASSLGPETIIYEQYF. This rearrangement joins TRBV7-9 to TRBJ2-7, with D hard to call. CDR3 length: 16 amino acids. Germline V gene lookup returns CDR1 SEHNR and CDR2 FQNEAQ (reference sequence). With 1 base removed from V and 3 bases from J, the gap between germline ends came to 16 bases.

The rearrangement joins TRBV5-1 to TRBJ2-4; 9 positions match TRBD1. The CDR3 spans 18 residues. From germline, CDR1 is SGHRS and CDR2 YFSETQ. J lost 6 bases, V lost 0 bases, and 13 bases had no gene match. The CDR3 loop is CASSLATGTGIRGNIQYF. In DNA form, the CDR3 reads TGCGCCAGCAGCTTGGCTACCGGGACAGGGATTCGGGGAAACATTCAGTACTTC.

As concerns this clonotype: A much larger clone sits a single nucleotide away, making a read error possible. The chain recombines TRBV14 with TRBJ2-5; maybe TRBD2 (5 bases). This CDR3 contains 14 residues. Looked up from germline, CDR1 is SGHDN and CDR2 is FVKESK. The chain's CDR3 is CANSRGRVSREQYF. CDR3 nucleotides: TGTGCCAACAGCCGAGGAAGGGTATCTAGGGAGCAGTACTTC.

This clonotype was counted many times. The V gene is TRBV7-8, the J gene TRBJ2-1; 8 nucleotides line up with TRBD1. Germline lookup yields CDR1 SGHVS and CDR2 FQNEAQ. This CDR3 has 15 amino acids. With 4 bases clipped from V and 2 bases from J, the junction kept 4 bases outside the gene matches. DNA for the CDR3: TGTGCCAGCAGCTCAACAGGGGGAGCCTACAATGAGCAGTTCTTC. It encodes CASSSTGGAYNEQFF.

The chain links TRBV5-4 to TRBJ2-1; D may correspond to TRBD1 or TRBD2 (5 bases each). The CDR3 contains 15 residues. V was clipped by 4 bases and J by 3 bases, with 14 bases between them. Germline CDR1 and CDR2: SGHNT and YYREEE (reference sequence). The CDR3 sequence is CASSAGTQLYNEQFF. In DNA form, the CDR3 reads TGTGCCAGCAGCGCCGGGACCCAACTCTACAATGAGCAGTTCTTC.

This clonotype was seen a few times. This chain uses TRBV3-1 with TRBJ2-4; D possibly corresponds to TRBD1 (8 bases). Trimming left V 4 bases short and J 7 bases short, with 17 bases between. This CDR3 contains 15 residues. Germline-derived CDR1 and CDR2 are LGHDT and YNNKEL (reference sequence). CDR3 protein: CASSPMTGEGNIQYF. The CDR3 coding sequence is TGTGCCAGCAGCCCAATGACAGGGGAGGGCAACATTCAGTACTTC.